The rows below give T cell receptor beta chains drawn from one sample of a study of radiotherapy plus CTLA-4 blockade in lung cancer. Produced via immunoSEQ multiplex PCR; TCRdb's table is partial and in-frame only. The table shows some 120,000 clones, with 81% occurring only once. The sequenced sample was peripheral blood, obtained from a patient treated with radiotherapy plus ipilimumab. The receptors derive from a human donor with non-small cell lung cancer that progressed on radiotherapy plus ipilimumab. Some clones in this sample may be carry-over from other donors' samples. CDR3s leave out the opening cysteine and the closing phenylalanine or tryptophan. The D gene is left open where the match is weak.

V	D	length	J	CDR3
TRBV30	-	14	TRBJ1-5	AWSGTGPNGNQPQH
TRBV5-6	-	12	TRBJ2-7	ASSLGQVDYEQY
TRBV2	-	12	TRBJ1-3	ASSPTISGNTIY
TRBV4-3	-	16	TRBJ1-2	ASSQVTTPQAAGYGYT
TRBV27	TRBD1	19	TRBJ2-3	ASSFVGLRSTDRGQLDTQY
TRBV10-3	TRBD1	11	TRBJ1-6	ASGTADNSPLH
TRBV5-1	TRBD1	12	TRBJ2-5	ASSPGQGAETQY
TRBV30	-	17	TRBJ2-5	AWSVGRIPYLSGRETQY
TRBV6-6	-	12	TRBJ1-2	ASSPGTTGYGYT
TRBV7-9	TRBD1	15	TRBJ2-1	ASSPKYRDRVYNEQF
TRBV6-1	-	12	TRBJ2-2	ASSELADKGELF
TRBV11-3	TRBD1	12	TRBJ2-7	ASSFGRGLSEQY
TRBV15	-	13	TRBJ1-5	ATSRDPGSHQPQH
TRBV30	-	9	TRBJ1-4	AWSVLEKLF
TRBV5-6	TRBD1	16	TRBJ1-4	ASSSFYRGRRTNEKLF
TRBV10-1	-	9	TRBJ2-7	ASSESGEQY
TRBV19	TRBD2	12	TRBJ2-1	ASTLSGGYNEQF
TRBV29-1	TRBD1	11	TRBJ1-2	SVATGGGLGYT
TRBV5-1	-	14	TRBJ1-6	ASSLAGSSYNSPLH
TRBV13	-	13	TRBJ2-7	ASSSRTGRGYEQY
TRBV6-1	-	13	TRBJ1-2	ASSYDSYLNYGYT
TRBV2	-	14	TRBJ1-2	ASSDSTEVTNYGYT
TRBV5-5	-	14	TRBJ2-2	ASSSRQILNTGELF
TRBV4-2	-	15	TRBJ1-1	ASSQDFARTEGTEAF
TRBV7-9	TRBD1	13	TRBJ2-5	ASSLVPQGSETQY
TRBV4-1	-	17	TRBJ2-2	ASSQEVLLRLSYSGELF
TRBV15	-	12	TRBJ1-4	ATSLRQSNEKLF
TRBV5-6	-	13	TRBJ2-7	ASSFRFSSSYEQY
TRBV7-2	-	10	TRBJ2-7	ASSLVGYEQY
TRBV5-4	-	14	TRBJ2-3	ASRDPRLVSTDTQY
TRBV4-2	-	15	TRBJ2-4	ASSQMGQTLGKNIQY
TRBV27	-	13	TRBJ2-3	ASREWLGSTDTQY
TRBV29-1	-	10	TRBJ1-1	SVEDLRDGAF
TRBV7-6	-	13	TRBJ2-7	ASSLDPGRYYEQY
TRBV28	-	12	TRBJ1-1	ASSLFQPSGRAF
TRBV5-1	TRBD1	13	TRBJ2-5	ASTRGQVEQETQY
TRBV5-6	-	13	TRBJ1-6	ASSFAFGLNSPLH
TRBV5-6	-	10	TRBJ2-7	ASHLDSYEQY
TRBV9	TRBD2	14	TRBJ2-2	ASSKGGLVNTGELF
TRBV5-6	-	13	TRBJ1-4	ASSSPAALNEKLF
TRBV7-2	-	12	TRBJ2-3	ASSQNGPPDTQY
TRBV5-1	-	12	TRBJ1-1	ASSLSVRNTEAF
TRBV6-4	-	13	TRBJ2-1	ASSARLSSYNEQF
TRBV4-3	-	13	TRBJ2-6	ASSPQGSGANVLT
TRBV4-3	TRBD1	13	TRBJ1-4	ASSQTGTGQEKLF
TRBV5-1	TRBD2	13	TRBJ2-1	ASSSPAGGLVEQF
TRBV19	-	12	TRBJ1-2	ASSQSGTIYGYT
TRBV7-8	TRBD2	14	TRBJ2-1	ASSLKGLAIYNEQF
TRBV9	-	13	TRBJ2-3	ASSVNPPATDTQY
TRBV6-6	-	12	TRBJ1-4	ASSYGGANEKLF
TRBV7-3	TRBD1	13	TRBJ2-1	ASSSGQATDNEQF